This entry lists 5 T cell receptor beta chains sequenced from one sample in a study of OX40 agonist ivuxolimab in advanced cancers. Sequenced by immunoSEQ multiplex PCR; TCRdb stores in-frame clones only, minus some. The sample has over 9,000 clones, about 81% seen once. The sequences come from CD4+ or CD8+ T cells sorted from blood, collected in a trial of the OX40 agonist ivuxolimab. These receptors were obtained from an adult with an advanced solid tumor such as melanoma, head and neck, liver or kidney cancer.

V gene TRBV2 combines with J gene TRBJ1-2, with D hard to call. With 11 bases removed from V and 2 bases from J, the gap between germline ends came to 12 bases. CDR1 and CDR2 from the germline V gene are SNHLY and FYNNEI. This CDR3 contains 12 residues. This CDR3 is CAGQGRNYGYTF. The CDR3 DNA is TGTGCCGGTCAAGGAAGAAACTATGGCTACACCTTC.

The J gene is TRBJ2-1, the V gene TRBV7-9; TRBD1 or TRBD2 may be the D gene (5 bases each). V lost 5 bases, J lost 8 bases, and 22 bases lay in between. The CDR3 has 16 amino acids. Germline V lookup: CDR1 SEHNR, CDR2 FQNEAQ (reference sequence). CDR3 loop: CASSPSGTSELDEQFF. For the CDR3, the DNA is TGTGCCAGCAGCCCCTCCGGGACCTCGGAACTTGATGAGCAGTTCTTC. The full variable domain, completed using reference TRBV7-9 and TRBJ2-1, is DTGVSQNPRHKITKRGQNVTFRCDPISEHNRLYWYRQTLGQGPEFLTYFQNEAQLEKSRLLSDRFSAERPKGSFSTLEIQRTEQGDSAMYLCASSPSGTSELDEQFFGPGTRLTVL.

The gene calls are TRBV6-5 and TRBJ2-7, with 7 bases matching TRBD1. The germline V gene has CDR1 MNHEY and CDR2 SVGAGI. This CDR3 contains 11 residues. The V and J ends lost 9 bases and 3 bases, in that order; junction bases with no gene match: 2. CDR3 sequence: CASRDSYEQYF. Here the CDR3 DNA reads TGTGCCAGTCGGGACAGCTACGAGCAGTACTTC.

The chain recombines TRBV5-8 with TRBJ2-2; 10 bases are shared with TRBD1. Trimming took 3 bases from V and 0 from J; bases not matched to a gene: 2. The germline V gene has CDR1 SGHTS and CDR2 YDEGEE. CDR3 length: 16 residues. The chain's CDR3 is CASSWTGGSNTGELFF. In DNA form, the CDR3 reads TGTGCCAGCAGCTGGACAGGGGGATCGAACACCGGGGAGCTGTTTTTT.

CDR3 nucleotides: TGTGCCAGTACACCGGGACTAGCGGTTGAGCAGTTCTTC. Translating gives CASTPGLAVEQFF. The chain employs TRBV19 and TRBJ2-1; 11 nucleotides agree with TRBD2. The V and J ends lost 7 bases and 9 bases, in that order; junction bases with no gene match: 5. The germline CDR1 and CDR2 sequences are LNHDA and SQIVND (reference sequence). CDR3 length: 13 residues.